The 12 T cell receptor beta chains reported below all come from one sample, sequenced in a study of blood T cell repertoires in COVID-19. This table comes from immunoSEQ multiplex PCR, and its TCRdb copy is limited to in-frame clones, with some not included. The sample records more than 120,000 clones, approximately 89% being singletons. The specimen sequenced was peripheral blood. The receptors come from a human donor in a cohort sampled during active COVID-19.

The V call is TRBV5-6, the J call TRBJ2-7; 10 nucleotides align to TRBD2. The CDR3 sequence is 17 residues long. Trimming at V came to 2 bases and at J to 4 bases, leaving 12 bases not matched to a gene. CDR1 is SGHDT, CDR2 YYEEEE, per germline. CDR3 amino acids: CASSFSSGGGFPYEQYF. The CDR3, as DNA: TGTGCCAGCAGCTTTTCTAGCGGGGGAGGGTTTCCGTACGAGCAGTACTTC.

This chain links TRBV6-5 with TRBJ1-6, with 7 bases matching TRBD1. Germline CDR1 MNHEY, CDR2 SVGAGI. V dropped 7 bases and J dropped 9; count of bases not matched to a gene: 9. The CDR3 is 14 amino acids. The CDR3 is CASNIQGSLSPLHF. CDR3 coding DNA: TGTGCCAGCAATATACAGGGGAGTCTTTCACCCCTCCACTTT.

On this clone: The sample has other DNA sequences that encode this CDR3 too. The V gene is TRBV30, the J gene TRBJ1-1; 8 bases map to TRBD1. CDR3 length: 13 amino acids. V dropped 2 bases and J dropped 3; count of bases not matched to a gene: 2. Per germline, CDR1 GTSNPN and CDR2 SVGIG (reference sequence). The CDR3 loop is CAWSPDRDTEAFF. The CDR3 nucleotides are TGTGCCTGGAGTCCGGACAGGGACACTGAAGCTTTCTTT.

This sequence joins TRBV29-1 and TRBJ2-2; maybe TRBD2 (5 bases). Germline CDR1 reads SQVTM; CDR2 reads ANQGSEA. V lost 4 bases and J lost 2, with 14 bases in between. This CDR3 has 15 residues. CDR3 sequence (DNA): TGCAGCGTTGTCCACGGCGGGTATAACACCGGGGAGCTGTTTTTT. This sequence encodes CSVVHGGYNTGELFF.

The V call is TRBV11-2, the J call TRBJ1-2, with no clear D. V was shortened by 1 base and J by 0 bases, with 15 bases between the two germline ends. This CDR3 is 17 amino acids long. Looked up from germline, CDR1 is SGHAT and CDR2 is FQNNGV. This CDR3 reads CASSLVSGKGTNYGYTF. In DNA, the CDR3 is TGTGCCAGCAGCTTAGTCTCGGGGAAAGGTACTAACTATGGCTACACCTTC.

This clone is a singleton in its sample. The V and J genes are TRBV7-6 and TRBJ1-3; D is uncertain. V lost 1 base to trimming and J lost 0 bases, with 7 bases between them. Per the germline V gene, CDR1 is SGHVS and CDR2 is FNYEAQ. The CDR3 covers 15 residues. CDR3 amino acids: CASSLGTVSGNTIYF. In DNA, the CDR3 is TGTGCCAGCAGCTTAGGCACTGTCTCTGGAAACACCATATATTTT.

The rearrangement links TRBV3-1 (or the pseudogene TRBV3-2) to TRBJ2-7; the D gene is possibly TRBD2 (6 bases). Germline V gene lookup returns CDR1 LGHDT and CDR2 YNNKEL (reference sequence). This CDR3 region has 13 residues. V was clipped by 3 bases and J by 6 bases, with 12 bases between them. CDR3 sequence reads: CASSQFLGGEQYF. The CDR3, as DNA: TGTGCCAGCAGCCAGTTCCTCGGGGGCGAGCAGTACTTC.

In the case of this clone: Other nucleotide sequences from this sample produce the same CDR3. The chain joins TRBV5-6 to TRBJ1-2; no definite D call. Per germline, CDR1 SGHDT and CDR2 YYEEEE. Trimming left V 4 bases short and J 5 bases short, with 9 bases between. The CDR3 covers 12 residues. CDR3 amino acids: CASSLGGYGYTF. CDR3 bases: TGTGCCAGCAGCCTGGGAGGGTATGGCTACACCTTC.

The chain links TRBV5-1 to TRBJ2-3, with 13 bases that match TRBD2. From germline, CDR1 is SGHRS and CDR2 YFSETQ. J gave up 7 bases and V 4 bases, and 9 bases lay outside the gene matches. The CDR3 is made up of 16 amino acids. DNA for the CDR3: TGCGCCAGCAGCCCACCGACTAGCGGGGGGAGTAATACGCAGTATTTT. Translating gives CASSPPTSGGSNTQYF.

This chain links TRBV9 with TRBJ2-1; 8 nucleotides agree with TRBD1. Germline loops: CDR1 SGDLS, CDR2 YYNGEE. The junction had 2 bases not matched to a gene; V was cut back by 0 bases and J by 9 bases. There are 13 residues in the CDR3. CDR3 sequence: CASSVGTGREQFF. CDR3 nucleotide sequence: TGTGCCAGCAGCGTAGGGACAGGGCGTGAGCAGTTCTTC.

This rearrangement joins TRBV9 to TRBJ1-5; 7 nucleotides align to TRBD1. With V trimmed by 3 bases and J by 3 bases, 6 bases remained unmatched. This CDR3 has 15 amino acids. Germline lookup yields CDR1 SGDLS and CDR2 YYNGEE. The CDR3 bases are TGTGCCAGCAGCGCCACGGACAGGCCCAATCAGCCCCAGCATTTT. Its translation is CASSATDRPNQPQHF.

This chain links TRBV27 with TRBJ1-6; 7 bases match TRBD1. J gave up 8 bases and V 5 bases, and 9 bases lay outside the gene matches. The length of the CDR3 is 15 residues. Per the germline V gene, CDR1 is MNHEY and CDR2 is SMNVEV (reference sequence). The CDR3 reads CASSSRQGRDSPLHF. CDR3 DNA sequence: TGTGCCAGCAGTAGCCGACAGGGTCGGGATTCACCCCTCCACTTT.